This TCR beta chain was observed in a study of blood T cells in healthy people across ages. Looking at the study overall: The capture of about one barcoded beta molecule per two T cells was achieved by template switching.

Trimming cost V 4 bases and J 5 bases, with 20 bases left between them. The CDR3 sequence is 16 residues long. CDR1 and CDR2 from the germline V gene are SGHTA and FQGTGA. For the second PCR, which ran for about 6 to 11 cycles, a sample-barcoded 5' primer and a J-beta primer mix were used. All cDNA molecules were each tagged by a template-switch adaptor with 12 random nucleotides. TCRdb fed the 5' RACE reads into MiXCR, producing one record per CDR3 protein. The top ten hold approximately 17% of the sample, which has 450,000 to 700,000 distinct CDR3 sequences, 25% to 30% seen once. This chain joins TRBV7-3 and TRBJ1-1; D not certain. The origin of this receptor is a woman between 70 and 85 years old in good health. The sequencing input was blood. CDR3 sequence reads: CASSSLGGRAKTEAFF. CDR3 in DNA: TGTGCCAGCAGCTCCTTAGGAGGGAGGGCGAAAACTGAAGCTTTCTTT.